These 5 T cell receptor beta chains were all obtained from the same sample, sequenced in a study of immune cell composition in non-small cell lung cancer. The normal lung sample lay at least 3 cm, and maximally far, from the tumour. The method was immunoSEQ multiplex PCR; TCRdb's version includes in-frame clones alone and lacks a portion of them. The sample carries under 3,000 clones, roughly 77% recorded once. Sequencing was carried out using non-adjacent lung tissue. The receptors shown here come from a human donor with non-small cell lung cancer.

DNA for the CDR3: TGTGCCAGAAGCTTGGGGAGCGGGCACGTGGACGAGCAGTACTTC. This sequence encodes CARSLGSGHVDEQYF. J is TRBJ2-7 and V is TRBV5-3; D perhaps matches TRBD2 (6 bases). TRBV5-3 is flagged as an ORF with uncertain function. This CDR3 spans 15 amino acids. V lost 0 bases and J lost 5, with 15 bases in between.

The CDR3 sequence: CASSLSGVRTNYYGYTF. The DNA for the CDR3 is TGTGCCAGCAGCTTGTCAGGGGTGCGAACGAATTACTATGGCTACACCTTC. V gene TRBV5-6 combines with J gene TRBJ1-2; D possibly corresponds to TRBD1 (6 bases). Germline CDR1 is SGHDT and CDR2 is YYEEEE. Trimming removed 1 base at V and 3 bases at J, with 19 bases between. The CDR3 contains 17 residues.

This clone appeared a single time. J is TRBJ2-1 and V is TRBV5-4, with 8 nucleotides matching TRBD2. J gave up 0 bases and V 0 bases, and 5 bases lay outside the gene matches. The germline V gene has CDR1 SGHNT and CDR2 YYREEE (reference sequence). CDR3 length equals 17 residues. The CDR3 DNA reads TGTGCCAGCAGCTTGGGTATACTAGCGGACTCCTACAATGAGCAGTTCTTC. It encodes CASSLGILADSYNEQFF.

With regard to this clone: The junction departs from the called germline gene at one end, perhaps through a read error. The chain uses TRBV7-7 and TRBJ2-5; 8 bases agree with TRBD2. Germline V lookup: CDR1 SSHAT, CDR2 FNYEAQ (reference sequence). This CDR3 region has 16 residues. CDR3 residues: CASSLGLAGKAETQYF. CDR3 nucleotides: TGTGCTAGCAGCTTAGGCCTAGCGGGCAAGGCAGAGACCCAGTACTTC.

The genes are TRBV29-1 and TRBJ1-1; D is ambiguous. Trimming removed 2 bases from V and 7 bases from J, with 8 bases in between. CDR3 length: 11 residues. Germline CDR1 SQVTM, CDR2 ANQGSEA. The CDR3 protein is CSVERRFEAFF. In DNA, the CDR3 is TGCAGCGTTGAAAGGAGGTTTGAAGCTTTCTTT. The full variable domain, in which reference TRBV29-1 and TRBJ1-1 provide the parts outside the CDR3, is SAVISQKPSRDICQRGTSLTIQCQVDSQVTMMFWYRQQPGQSLTLIATANQGSEATYESGFVIDKFPISRPNLTFSTLTVSNMSPEDSSIYLCSVERRFEAFFGQGTRLTVV.